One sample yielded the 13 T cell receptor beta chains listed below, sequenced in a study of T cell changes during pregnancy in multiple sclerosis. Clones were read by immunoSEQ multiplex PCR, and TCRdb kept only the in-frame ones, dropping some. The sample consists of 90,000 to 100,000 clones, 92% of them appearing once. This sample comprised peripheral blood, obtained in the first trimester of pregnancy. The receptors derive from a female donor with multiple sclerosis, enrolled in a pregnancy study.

The CDR3 DNA follows: TGTGCCAGCAGTGAAGGGGGAGGGCAGTTCTTC. Encoded protein: CASSEGGGQFF. The chain is built from TRBV2 and TRBJ2-1; D might be TRBD2 (6 bases). This CDR3 has 11 amino acids. Germline-derived CDR1 and CDR2 are SNHLY and FYNNEI. Trimming took 1 base from V and 12 from J, leaving 7 bases between them.

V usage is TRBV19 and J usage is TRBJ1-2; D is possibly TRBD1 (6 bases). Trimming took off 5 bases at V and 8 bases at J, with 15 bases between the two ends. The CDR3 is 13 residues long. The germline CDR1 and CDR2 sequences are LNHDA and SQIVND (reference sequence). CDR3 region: CASSVDRILGYTF. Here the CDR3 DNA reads TGTGCCAGTAGTGTCGACAGGATCCTCGGCTACACCTTC.

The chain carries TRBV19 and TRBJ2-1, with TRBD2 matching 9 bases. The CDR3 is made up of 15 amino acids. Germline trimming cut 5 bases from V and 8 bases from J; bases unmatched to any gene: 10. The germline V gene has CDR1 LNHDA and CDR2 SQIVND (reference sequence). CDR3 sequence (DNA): TGTGCCAGTAGTCCCGCGGGACTAGCAGTCGATGAGCAGTTCTTC. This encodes CASSPAGLAVDEQFF.

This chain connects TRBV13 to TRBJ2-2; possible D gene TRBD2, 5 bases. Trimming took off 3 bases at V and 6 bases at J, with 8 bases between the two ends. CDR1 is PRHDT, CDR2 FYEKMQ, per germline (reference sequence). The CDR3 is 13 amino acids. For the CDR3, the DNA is TGTGCCAGCAGCTTGTCGAGGGCCGGGGAGCTGTTTTTT. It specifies CASSLSRAGELFF.

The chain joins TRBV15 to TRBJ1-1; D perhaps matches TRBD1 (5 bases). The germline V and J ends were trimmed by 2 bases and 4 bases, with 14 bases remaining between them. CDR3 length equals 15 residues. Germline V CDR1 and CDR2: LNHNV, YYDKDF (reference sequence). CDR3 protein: CATSRSLGTGTEAFF. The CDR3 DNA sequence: TGTGCCACCAGCAGATCCCTCGGGACTGGCACTGAAGCTTTCTTT.

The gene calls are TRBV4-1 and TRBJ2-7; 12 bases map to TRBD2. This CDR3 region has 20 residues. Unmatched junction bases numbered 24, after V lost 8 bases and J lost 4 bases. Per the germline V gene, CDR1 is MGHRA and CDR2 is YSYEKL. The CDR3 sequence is CASLTGAPRRLAGEVYEQYF. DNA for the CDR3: TGCGCCAGCCTTACCGGGGCCCCACGAAGACTAGCGGGAGAGGTATACGAGCAGTACTTC.

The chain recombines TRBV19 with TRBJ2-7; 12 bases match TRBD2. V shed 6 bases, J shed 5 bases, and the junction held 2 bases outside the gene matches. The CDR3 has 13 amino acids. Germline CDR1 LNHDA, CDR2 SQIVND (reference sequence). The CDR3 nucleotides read TGTGCCAGTAGCCGGACTAGCGGGAACGAGCAGTACTTC. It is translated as CASSRTSGNEQYF.

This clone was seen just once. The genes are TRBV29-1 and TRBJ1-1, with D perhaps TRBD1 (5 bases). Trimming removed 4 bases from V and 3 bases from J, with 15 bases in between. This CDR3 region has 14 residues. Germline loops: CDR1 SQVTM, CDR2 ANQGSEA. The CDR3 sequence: CSVVLGGYDTEAFF. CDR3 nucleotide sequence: TGCAGCGTTGTTCTCGGGGGGTACGACACTGAAGCTTTCTTT.

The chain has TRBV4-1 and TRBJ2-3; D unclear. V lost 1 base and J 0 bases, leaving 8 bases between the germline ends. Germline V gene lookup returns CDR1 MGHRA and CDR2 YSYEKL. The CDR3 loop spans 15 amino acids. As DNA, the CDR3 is TGCGCCAGCAGCCAAGGGCCGAGGAGCACAGATACGCAGTATTTT. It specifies CASSQGPRSTDTQYF.

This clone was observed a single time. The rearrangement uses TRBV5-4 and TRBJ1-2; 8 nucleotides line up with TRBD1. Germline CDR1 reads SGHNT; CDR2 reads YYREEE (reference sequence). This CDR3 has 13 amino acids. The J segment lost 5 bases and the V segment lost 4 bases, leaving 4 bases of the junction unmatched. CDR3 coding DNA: TGTGCCAGCAGCCGAGGACAGGGATATGGCTACACCTTC. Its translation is CASSRGQGYGYTF. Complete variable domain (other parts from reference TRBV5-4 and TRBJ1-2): ETGVTQSPTHLIKTRGQQVTLRCSSQSGHNTVSWYQQALGQGPQFIFQYYREEENGRGNFPPRFSGLQFPNYSSELNVNALELDDSALYLCASSRGQGYGYTFGSGTRLTVV.

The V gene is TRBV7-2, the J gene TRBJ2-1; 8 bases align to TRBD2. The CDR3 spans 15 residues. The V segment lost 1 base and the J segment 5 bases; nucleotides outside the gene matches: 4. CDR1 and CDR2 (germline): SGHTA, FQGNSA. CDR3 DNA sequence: TGTGCCAGCAGCTTAGGGACTAGCCTGAACAATGAGCAGTTCTTC. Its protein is CASSLGTSLNNEQFF.

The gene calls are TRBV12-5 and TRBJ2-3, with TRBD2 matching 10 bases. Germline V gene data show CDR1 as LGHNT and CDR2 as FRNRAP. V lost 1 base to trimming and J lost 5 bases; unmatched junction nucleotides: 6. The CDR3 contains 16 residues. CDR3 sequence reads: CASGLAQAGGGDTQYF. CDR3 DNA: TGTGCTAGTGGTTTGGCACAAGCGGGAGGGGGAGATACGCAGTATTTT.

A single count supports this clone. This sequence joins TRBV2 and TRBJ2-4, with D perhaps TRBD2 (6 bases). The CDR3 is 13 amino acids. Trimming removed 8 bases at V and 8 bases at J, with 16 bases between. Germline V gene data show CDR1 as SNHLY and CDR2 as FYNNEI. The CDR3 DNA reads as TGTGCCAGCCGGCCCGGGGGAAGTGACATTCAGTACTTC. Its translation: CASRPGGSDIQYF.